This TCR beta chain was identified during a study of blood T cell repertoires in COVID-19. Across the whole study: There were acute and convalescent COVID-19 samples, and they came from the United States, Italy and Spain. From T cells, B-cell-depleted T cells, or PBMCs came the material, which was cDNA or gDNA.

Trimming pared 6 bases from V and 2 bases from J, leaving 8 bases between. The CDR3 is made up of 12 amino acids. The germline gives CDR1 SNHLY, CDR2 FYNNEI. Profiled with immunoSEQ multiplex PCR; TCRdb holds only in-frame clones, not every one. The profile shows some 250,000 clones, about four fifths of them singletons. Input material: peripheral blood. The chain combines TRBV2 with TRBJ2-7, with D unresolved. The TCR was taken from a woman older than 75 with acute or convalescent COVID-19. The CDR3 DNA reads TGTGCCAGCAGCAACAGCCCCTACGAGCAGTACTTC. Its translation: CASSNSPYEQYF.